This record looks at one T cell receptor beta chain sequence and its context. The CDR3 sequence is 15 residues long. Germline-derived CDR1 and CDR2 are MGHRA and YSYEKL. The V end lost 6 bases, the J end lost 5 bases, and 18 bases lay between the germline ends. These data originate in a study of blood T cell repertoires in COVID-19. In the study overall: Acute and convalescent COVID-19 specimens originated in the United States, Italy and Spain. From T cells, B-cell-depleted T cells, or PBMCs came the material, which was cDNA or gDNA.

Original processing notes: Reference gene primer amplification gave estimated nucleated cell counts. Only in-frame clones appear in the TCRdb table, and some are missing; sequencing was by immunoSEQ multiplex PCR. D and trimming were read from the DNA, whereas the V and J calls and clone size are those reported in that table. The table shows about 44,000 clones, with 82% occurring only once. The sequenced sample consisted of peripheral blood. The chain carries TRBV4-1 and TRBJ2-3, with TRBD2 as a possible D gene (6 bases). This receptor was taken from a woman in her 70s with acute or convalescent COVID-19. The CDR3 loop is CASSPSGLGGDTQYF. The CDR3, as DNA: TGCGCCAGCAGTCCGAGCGGGTTGGGGGGAGATACGCAGTATTTT.